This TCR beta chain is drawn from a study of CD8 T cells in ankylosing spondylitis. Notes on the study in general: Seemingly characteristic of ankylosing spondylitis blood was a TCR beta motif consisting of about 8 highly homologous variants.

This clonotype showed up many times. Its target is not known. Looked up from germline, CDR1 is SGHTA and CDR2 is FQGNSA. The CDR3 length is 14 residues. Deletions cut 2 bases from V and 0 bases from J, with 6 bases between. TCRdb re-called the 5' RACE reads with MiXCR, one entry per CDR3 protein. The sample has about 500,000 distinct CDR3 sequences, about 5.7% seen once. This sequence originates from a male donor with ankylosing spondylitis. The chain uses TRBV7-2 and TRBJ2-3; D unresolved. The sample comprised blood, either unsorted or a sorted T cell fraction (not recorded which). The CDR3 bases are TGTGCCAGCAGCTTATCTCGTAGCACAGATACGCAGTATTTT. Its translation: CASSLSRSTDTQYF. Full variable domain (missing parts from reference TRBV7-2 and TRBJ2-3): GAGVSQSPSNKVTEKGKDVELRCDPISGHTALYWYRQSLGQGLEFLIYFQGNSAPDKSGLPSDRFSAERTGGSVSTLTIQRTQQEDSAVYLCASSLSRSTDTQYFGPGTRLTVL.